These 27 T cell receptor beta chains share one sample of origin, sequenced in a study of cytomegalovirus exposure and HLA in healthy donors. Vbeta (60) and Jbeta (13) primers were used in the PCR. Method: immunoSEQ multiplex PCR; TCRdb's copy keeps in-frame clones and lacks some. Here the sample spans approximately 88,000 clones, 75% to 85% being singletons. Sequencing was done on a sample of PBMCs. Receptors originate from a man between 18 and 35 years old in good health and CMV-seronegative.

As regards this clone: Additional DNA sequences in this sample encode the identical CDR3. The chain uses TRBV5-1 and TRBJ2-5, with D hard to call. CDR3 length: 12 amino acids. Trimming took 4 bases from V and 1 from J, leaving 5 bases between them. CDR1 is SGHRS and CDR2 is YFSETQ in the germline V gene. CDR3 DNA: TGCGCCAGCAGCCTCCTCCAAGAGACCCAGTACTTC. Its translation is CASSLLQETQYF.

The chain has TRBV5-5 and TRBJ2-1; 7 positions agree with TRBD2. Germline V gene sequence: CDR1 SGHKS, CDR2 YYEKEE (reference sequence). V shed 5 bases and J 15 bases; nucleotides not matched to a gene: 11. CDR3 length: 12 residues. CDR3 amino acids: CASSNPGTTPFF. CDR3 in DNA: TGTGCCAGCAGTAACCCCGGGACTACCCCGTTCTTC.

This rearrangement joins TRBV2 to TRBJ2-5, with a tentative D call TRBD2 (6 bases). TRBJ2-7 explains the end of the DNA better; the J call may be wrong. Looked up from germline, CDR1 is SNHLY and CDR2 is FYNNEI. This CDR3 is 14 amino acids long. The CDR3 loop is CASTSGGSAYEQYF. The CDR3 region has the DNA TGTGCCAGCACCTCTGGAGGGAGTGCCTACGAGCAGTACTTC.

This clone showed up just once. The gene calls are TRBV5-6 and TRBJ1-6, with TRBD1 identical over 9 bases. CDR1 and CDR2 (germline): SGHDT, YYEEEE. Unmatched junction bases numbered 3, after V lost 1 base and J lost 7 bases. The CDR3 consists of 15 residues. In DNA, the CDR3 is TGTGCCAGCAGCTTGCCGACAGGGGGAAATTCACCCCTCCACTTT. This translates into CASSLPTGGNSPLHF.

CDR3 DNA: TGCGCCAGCAGCTTTATTACAGGGGTAGACACTGAAGCTTTCTTT. Translated: CASSFITGVDTEAFF. This chain links TRBV5-1 with TRBJ1-1; 7 bases agree with TRBD1. J was trimmed by 3 bases and V by 2 bases; bases with no gene match: 7. The CDR3 sequence is 15 residues long. Germline lookup yields CDR1 SGHRS and CDR2 YFSETQ.

The chain joins TRBV7-9 to TRBJ2-1; 8 nucleotides line up with TRBD2. The CDR3 is 16 amino acids. With 5 bases clipped from V and 0 bases from J, the junction kept 6 bases outside the gene matches. Germline V gives CDR1 SEHNR, CDR2 FQNEAQ (reference sequence). The CDR3: CASSPRGGSSYNEQFF. CDR3 in DNA: TGTGCCAGCAGCCCACGGGGGGGAAGCTCCTACAATGAGCAGTTCTTC.

The chain recombines TRBV2 with TRBJ1-4; tentative D call: TRBD1 (6 bases). V was cut by 10 bases and J by 3 bases, with 12 bases left in between. Germline loops: CDR1 SNHLY, CDR2 FYNNEI. CDR3 length equals 13 residues. The CDR3 region has the DNA TGTGCCACCCGTGACAGGTCTAATGAAAAACTGTTTTTT. Protein: CATRDRSNEKLFF.

The gene calls are TRBV10-3 and TRBJ2-3; 8 nucleotides match TRBD2. J was trimmed by 0 bases and V by 6 bases; bases with no gene match: 11. Germline loops: CDR1 ENHRY, CDR2 SYGVKD. This CDR3 is built from 17 residues. The CDR3 bases are TGTGCCATCAGCTCTTCAAGCGGGGGCTCAAGCACAGATACGCAGTATTTT. Its protein product is CAISSSSGGSSTDTQYF.

This clone was counted only a few times. The chain links TRBV25-1 to TRBJ1-2; 7 positions agree with TRBD1. Trimming cost V 5 bases and J 7 bases; bases outside gene matches: 10. Germline-derived CDR1 and CDR2 are MGHDK and SYGVNS. The CDR3 spans 14 residues. DNA for the CDR3: TGTGCCAGCAGTCCCTCCGGGACAGTGAGTGGCTACACCTTC. Its translation: CASSPSGTVSGYTF.

This clone occurred once. The chain joins TRBV6-5 to TRBJ1-2, with D tentatively TRBD1 (6 bases). Deletions cut 8 bases from V and 1 base from J, with 11 bases between. Per germline, CDR1 MNHEY and CDR2 SVGAGI. CDR3 length equals 13 residues. The CDR3 nucleotides read TGTGCCAGCTACAGGGACCTTAACTATGGCTACACCTTC. It is translated as CASYRDLNYGYTF.

In nucleotides, the CDR3 is TGTGCCAGCAGCTTAACGGGGGAAGAGACCCAGTACTTC. This gives the protein CASSLTGEETQYF. This rearrangement joins TRBV5-4 to TRBJ2-5; a weak D match, TRBD2 (6 bases). Germline CDR1 and CDR2: SGHNT and YYREEE (reference sequence). This CDR3 is 13 amino acids long. V was cut by 2 bases and J by 3 bases, with 8 bases left in between.

This chain uses TRBV6-1 with TRBJ2-5; 11 bases line up with TRBD2. The CDR3 totals 14 residues. Germline loops: CDR1 MNHNS, CDR2 SASEGT. Unmatched junction bases numbered 5, after V lost 7 bases and J lost 4 bases. CDR3 residues: CASTLAGGRETQYF. The CDR3 nucleotides read TGTGCCAGCACCCTAGCGGGGGGACGAGAGACCCAGTACTTC.

This clone has only a few counts. The chain couples TRBV6-1 to TRBJ2-7, with 8 bases that match TRBD1. Trimming cost V 4 bases and J 6 bases; bases outside gene matches: 17. This CDR3 spans 17 amino acids. Germline assignment: CDR1 MNHNS and CDR2 SASEGT. DNA of the CDR3: TGTGCCAGCAGTGCTGTGCGGACAGGGTGGAAGAGTCTCGAGCAGTACTTC. Residues: CASSAVRTGWKSLEQYF.

This clone has just one count. This chain links TRBV30 with TRBJ2-1, with D perhaps TRBD2 (6 bases). This CDR3 is 13 amino acids long. The V end was cut by 5 bases, the J end by 7 bases, with 15 bases between. Germline CDR1 is GTSNPN and CDR2 is SVGIG (reference sequence). DNA for the CDR3: TGTGCCTGGCAGTACATTGGGAGGAATGAGCAGTTCTTC. Encoded protein: CAWQYIGRNEQFF. Full variable domain (rest looked up from reference TRBV30 and TRBJ2-1): SQTIHQWPATLVQPVGSPLSLECTVEGTSNPNLYWYRQAAGRGLQLLFYSVGIGQISSEVPQNLSASRPQDRQFILSSKKLLLSDSGFYLCAWQYIGRNEQFFGPGTRLTVL.

The V and J genes are TRBV15 and TRBJ2-3, with D tentatively TRBD2 (5 bases). Germline V lookup: CDR1 LNHNV, CDR2 YYDKDF (reference sequence). This CDR3 region has 12 residues. V lost 3 bases, J lost 7 bases, and 8 bases lay in between. The CDR3 DNA reads TGTGCCACCAGCAGGGACTTTCATACGCAGTATTTT. It translates to CATSRDFHTQYF.

The chain couples TRBV5-1 to TRBJ2-5; unclear D gene. The CDR3 extends over 12 amino acids. Trimming stripped 4 bases from V and 0 bases from J, with 4 bases between. CDR1 SGHRS and CDR2 YFSETQ come from the germline V gene. CDR3 amino acids: CASSRDQETQYF. The CDR3 DNA reads as TGCGCCAGCAGCCGCGACCAAGAGACCCAGTACTTC.

The chain is built from TRBV5-5 and TRBJ1-5; D is ambiguous. Trimming removed 1 base at V and 6 bases at J, with 8 bases between. CDR1 is SGHKS, CDR2 YYEKEE, per germline (reference sequence). The CDR3 runs to 13 residues. The CDR3 sequence: CASSLSSGQPQHF. In nucleotides, the CDR3 is TGTGCCAGCAGCTTGTCCAGCGGTCAGCCCCAGCATTTT.

The V gene is TRBV30, the J gene TRBJ1-5; TRBD1 matches at 7 bases. Germline V gene sequence: CDR1 GTSNPN, CDR2 SVGIG (reference sequence). The CDR3 is 14 amino acids. Losses at the gene ends were 4 bases for V and 1 base for J; bases not matched to a gene: 4. CDR3 amino acids: CAWTGTDSNQPQHF. DNA of the CDR3: TGTGCCTGGACGGGGACAGACAGCAATCAGCCCCAGCATTTT. Full variable domain (missing parts from reference TRBV30 and TRBJ1-5): SQTIHQWPATLVQPVGSPLSLECTVEGTSNPNLYWYRQAAGRGLQLLFYSVGIGQISSEVPQNLSASRPQDRQFILSSKKLLLSDSGFYLCAWTGTDSNQPQHFGDGTRLSIL.

The V gene is TRBV4-2, the J gene TRBJ1-1; D gene uncertain. This CDR3 contains 12 residues. Germline values: CDR1 LGHNA, CDR2 YNFKEQ. V lost 0 bases to trimming and J lost 8 bases, with 7 bases between them. CDR3 sequence reads: CASSQDWREAFF. The CDR3 DNA reads TGTGCCAGCAGCCAAGATTGGCGGGAAGCTTTCTTT.

This clone has more than one count but fewer than ten. The J gene is TRBJ1-2, the V gene TRBV4-1; 9 positions match TRBD1. V dropped 3 bases and J dropped 5; count of bases not matched to a gene: 10. Germline V lookup: CDR1 MGHRA, CDR2 YSYEKL. This CDR3 has 16 residues. The CDR3: CASSQTRDRDSYGYTF. The DNA of the CDR3 is TGCGCCAGCAGCCAGACCCGGGACAGGGATTCGTATGGCTACACCTTC.

The chain combines TRBV23-1 with TRBJ1-5; D not certain. TRBV23-1 is an open reading frame whose function is uncertain. The CDR3 consists of 20 residues. V shed 0 bases and J shed 1 base, with 22 bases lying between them. Written as DNA, the CDR3 is TGCGCCAGCAGTCAATCGAGTCGGGGATTCGGCCTACGAAGCAATCAGCCCCAGCATTTT. Amino acids: CASSQSSRGFGLRSNQPQHF.

Remarks on this clone: This specimen includes other DNA sequences encoding the same CDR3. The rearrangement uses TRBV12-2 and TRBJ1-4; the table assigns TRBD1, which was not confirmed against the DNA. TRBV12-2 is a pseudogene segment. CDR3 length: 15 amino acids. For the CDR3, the DNA is TGTGCAAGTCGCCTCAGGGGGCGAGGGATTGAAAAACTGTTTTTT. This codes for CASRLRGRGIEKLFF.

The J gene is TRBJ2-3, the V gene TRBV30, with a weak D call TRBD2 (5 bases). Germline-derived CDR1 and CDR2 are GTSNPN and SVGIG (reference sequence). The ends were cut back, 8 bases at V and 5 bases at J, with 20 bases in the middle. CDR3 length: 14 amino acids. The CDR3 DNA reads as TGTGCCCAAAGCCCCTCCGGAGGAGTAGATACGCAGTATTTT. This encodes CAQSPSGGVDTQYF. The complete variable domain, with remaining parts taken from reference TRBV30 and TRBJ2-3, reads SQTIHQWPATLVQPVGSPLSLECTVEGTSNPNLYWYRQAAGRGLQLLFYSVGIGQISSEVPQNLSASRPQDRQFILSSKKLLLSDSGFYLCAQSPSGGVDTQYFGPGTRLTVL.

The chain combines TRBV4-1 with TRBJ2-7; possibly TRBD2 for D (6 bases). The germline V gene has CDR1 MGHRA and CDR2 YSYEKL. V lost 5 bases to trimming and J lost 3 bases, with 17 bases between them. The CDR3 is 15 residues long. This chain's CDR3 is CASSDGTGVLYEQYF. The CDR3 bases are TGCGCCAGCAGCGACGGAACGGGGGTGCTCTACGAGCAGTACTTC.

The chain's CDR3 is CSAQKGDTQYF. CDR3 sequence (DNA): TGCAGTGCTCAAAAGGGGGATACGCAGTATTTT. V and J are TRBV20-1 and TRBJ2-3, with a possible D match to TRBD1 (5 bases). V was pared by 5 bases and J by 6 bases, with 9 bases between. This CDR3 is built from 11 residues. The germline V gene encodes CDR1 DFQATT and CDR2 SNEGSKA (reference sequence).

The chain has TRBV4-1 and TRBJ2-2, with 8 bases that match TRBD1. Germline trimming cut 2 bases from V and 8 bases from J; bases unmatched to any gene: 13. The CDR3 runs 17 residues. Germline assignment: CDR1 MGHRA and CDR2 YSYEKL. The CDR3 loop reads CASSQPMTGVDSGELFF. For the CDR3, the DNA is TGCGCCAGCAGCCAACCTATGACAGGGGTGGATTCGGGGGAGCTGTTTTTT.

This clone has only a few counts. This chain links TRBV14 with TRBJ1-2; 7 bases match TRBD1. The CDR3 has 14 amino acids. V gave up 4 bases and J gave up 4 bases; unmatched junction bases: 6. The V gene's germline CDR1 is SGHDN and CDR2 FVKESK. CDR3 sequence (DNA): TGTGCCAGCAGCCTCGCCCCAGGGGGCTATGGCTACACCTTC. It is translated as CASSLAPGGYGYTF.